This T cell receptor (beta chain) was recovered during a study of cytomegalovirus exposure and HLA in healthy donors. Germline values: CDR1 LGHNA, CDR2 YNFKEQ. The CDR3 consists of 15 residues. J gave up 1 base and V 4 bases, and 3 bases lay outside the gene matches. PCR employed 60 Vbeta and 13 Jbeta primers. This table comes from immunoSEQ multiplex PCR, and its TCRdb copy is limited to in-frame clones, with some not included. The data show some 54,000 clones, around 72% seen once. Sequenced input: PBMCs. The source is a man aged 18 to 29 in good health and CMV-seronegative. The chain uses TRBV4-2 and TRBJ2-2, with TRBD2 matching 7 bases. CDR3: CASSRASGNTGELFF. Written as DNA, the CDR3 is TGTGCCAGCAGCCGCGCTAGCGGGAACACCGGGGAGCTGTTTTTT.